Below are 17 T cell receptor beta chains sequenced from a single sample in a study of OX40 agonist ivuxolimab in advanced cancers. Data came from immunoSEQ multiplex PCR; TCRdb stores just in-frame clones and leaves some out. This sample has tens of thousands of clones, with 84% found just once. The sample was CD4+ or CD8+ T cells sorted from blood, taken in a trial of the OX40 agonist ivuxolimab. The origin of the receptors is an adult with an advanced solid tumor such as melanoma, head and neck, liver or kidney cancer.

The chain employs TRBV7-2 and TRBJ1-5; no clear D gene. CDR3 length: 15 residues. The V gene lost 2 bases and the J gene lost 7 bases, with 15 bases spanning the gap. In germline, CDR1 is SGHTA, CDR2 FQGNSA. The CDR3 loop reads CASSLSMGSGQPQHF. The CDR3 region has the DNA TGTGCCAGCAGCTTAAGTATGGGTAGCGGGCAGCCCCAGCATTTT. The full variable domain, completed using reference TRBV7-2 and TRBJ1-5, is GAGVSQSPSNKVTEKGKDVELRCDPISGHTALYWYRQSLGQGLEFLIYFQGNSAPDKSGLPSDRFSAERTGGSVSTLTIQRTQQEDSAVYLCASSLSMGSGQPQHFGDGTRLSIL.

This clone turned up a few times. The chain uses TRBV29-1 and TRBJ1-2; maybe TRBD1 (5 bases). This CDR3 has 11 residues. Deletions cut 7 bases from V and 6 bases from J, with 12 bases between. CDR1 SQVTM and CDR2 ANQGSEA come from the germline V gene. This CDR3 reads CSAPGEDGYTF. CDR3 nucleotides: TGCAGCGCCCCGGGGGAGGATGGCTACACCTTC.

This clone was detected once. V gene TRBV7-6 combines with J gene TRBJ1-3, with D perhaps TRBD1 (5 bases). Germline V CDR1 and CDR2: SGHVS, FNYEAQ. CDR3 length: 14 residues. With 0 bases removed from V and 4 bases from J, the gap between germline ends came to 7 bases. DNA for the CDR3: TGTGCCAGCAGCTTAGCGTCAGGGGGAAACACCATATATTTT. Its translation: CASSLASGGNTIYF.

The chain carries TRBV18 and TRBJ1-1, with 7 bases identical to TRBD1. The germline CDR1 and CDR2 sequences are KGHSH and LQKENI. Trimming took 5 bases from V and 5 from J; bases not matched to a gene: 8. The CDR3 covers 14 residues. Here the CDR3 DNA reads TGTGCCAGCTCAATCAAACAGGGGATGACTGAAGCTTTCTTT. Protein: CASSIKQGMTEAFF.

The CDR3 DNA sequence: TGTGCCAGCAGCTATAGCGGAGATACGCAGTATTTT. It translates to CASSYSGDTQYF. The chain has TRBV7-9 and TRBJ2-3; perhaps TRBD2 as D (6 bases). Trimming took off 4 bases at V and 5 bases at J, with 7 bases between the two ends. The CDR3 totals 12 residues. Germline V lookup: CDR1 SEHNR, CDR2 FQNEAQ (reference sequence).

This chain uses TRBV6-5 with TRBJ1-5; 7 nucleotides agree with TRBD1. The CDR3 is made up of 15 amino acids. Trimming removed 5 bases from V and 0 bases from J; junction bases left unmatched: 4. CDR1 and CDR2 (germline): MNHEY, SVGAGI. CDR3: CASSRGTDSNQPQHF. The CDR3 DNA follows: TGTGCCAGCAGTCGCGGGACAGATAGCAATCAGCCCCAGCATTTT.

CDR3 protein: CASPPTSGRYNEQFF. The CDR3 DNA reads as TGTGCCAGCCCCCCTACTAGCGGGAGATACAATGAGCAGTTCTTC. This chain links TRBV7-9 with TRBJ2-1; 11 bases are shared with TRBD2. CDR1 and CDR2 from the germline V gene are SEHNR and FQNEAQ (reference sequence). This CDR3 comprises 15 residues. Losses at the gene ends were 8 bases for V and 4 bases for J; bases not matched to a gene: 7.

This clone was found a few times. This chain connects TRBV5-4 to TRBJ1-4; 10 bases match TRBD1. From germline, CDR1 is SGHNT and CDR2 YYREEE (reference sequence). The V and J ends lost 3 bases and 8 bases, in that order; junction bases with no gene match: 4. This CDR3 spans 14 amino acids. CDR3 DNA: TGTGCCAGCAGCTCCAGACAGGGGGCAGAAAAACTGTTTTTT. It encodes CASSSRQGAEKLFF.

The chain couples TRBV5-4 to TRBJ2-7; TRBD1 aligns across 10 bases. This CDR3 contains 15 residues. CDR1 and CDR2 (germline): SGHNT, YYREEE (reference sequence). V gave up 0 bases and J gave up 4 bases; unmatched junction bases: 4. CDR3 loop: CASSLGQGAQYEQYF. In DNA, the CDR3 is TGTGCCAGCAGCTTGGGACAGGGGGCGCAGTACGAGCAGTACTTC. Together with reference TRBV5-4 and TRBJ2-7, the CDR3 gives the full variable domain: ETGVTQSPTHLIKTRGQQVTLRCSSQSGHNTVSWYQQALGQGPQFIFQYYREEENGRGNFPPRFSGLQFPNYSSELNVNALELDDSALYLCASSLGQGAQYEQYFGPGTRLTVT.

The CDR3 DNA reads TGCGCCAGCAGCTTAATCCCCCCGGGACAGGGCTCTAACTATGGCTACACCTTC. Its translation is CASSLIPPGQGSNYGYTF. The chain is built from TRBV5-1 and TRBJ1-2, with TRBD1 matching 9 bases. V gave up 2 bases and J gave up 0 bases; unmatched junction bases: 11. The CDR3 extends over 18 amino acids. Germline values: CDR1 SGHRS, CDR2 YFSETQ. The whole variable domain, remainder taken from reference TRBV5-1 and TRBJ1-2, is KAGVTQTPRYLIKTRGQQVTLSCSPISGHRSVSWYQQTPGQGLQFLFEYFSETQRNKGNFPGRFSGRQFSNSRSEMNVSTLELGDSALYLCASSLIPPGQGSNYGYTFGSGTRLTVV.

This clone was found a few times. The chain is built from TRBV19 and TRBJ2-7, with TRBD1 identical over 8 bases. The CDR3 runs to 13 residues. Germline lookup yields CDR1 LNHDA and CDR2 SQIVND (reference sequence). V lost 4 bases and J lost 5; bases outside the gene matches: 4. The CDR3 here is CASSRTGSHEQYF. The CDR3 nucleotides read TGTGCCAGTAGTAGGACAGGGTCCCACGAGCAGTACTTC. The whole variable domain, filled in from reference TRBV19 and TRBJ2-7, reads DGGITQSPKYLFRKEGQNVTLSCEQNLNHDAMYWYRQDPGQGLRLIYYSQIVNDFQKGDIAEGYSVSREKKESFPLTVTSAQKNPTAFYLCASSRTGSHEQYFGPGTRLTVT.

The gene calls are TRBV6-1 and TRBJ1-2, with 7 bases identical to TRBD1. Germline V lookup: CDR1 MNHNS, CDR2 SASEGT. This CDR3 is 16 amino acids long. Trimming removed 0 bases from V and 5 bases from J; junction bases left unmatched: 9. CDR3 in DNA: TGTGCCAGCAGTGAAGCCCCACAGGGGACATCGTATGGCTACACCTTC. Residues: CASSEAPQGTSYGYTF.

This chain joins TRBV28 and TRBJ2-7, with TRBD2 identical over 10 bases. The junction had 22 bases not matched to a gene; V was cut back by 5 bases and J by 6 bases. This CDR3 has 19 residues. The germline V gene has CDR1 MDHEN and CDR2 SYDVKM. For the CDR3, the DNA is TGTGCCAGCAGTGCTTCCTGGGGGGCGTCTAGCGGGAGCCCAGGCGAGCAGTACTTC. Protein sequence: CASSASWGASSGSPGEQYF.

The gene calls are TRBV4-2 and TRBJ2-1, with 7 bases aligning to TRBD1. Per germline, CDR1 LGHNA and CDR2 YNFKEQ. The CDR3 contains 16 residues. Germline trimming cut 1 base from V and 2 bases from J; bases unmatched to any gene: 5. CDR3 sequence: CASSQATGATYNEQFF. CDR3 DNA: TGTGCCAGCAGCCAAGCAACAGGGGCCACCTACAATGAGCAGTTCTTC.

V gene TRBV11-2 combines with J gene TRBJ1-1; no definite D call. Trimming pared 3 bases from V and 0 bases from J, leaving 8 bases between. Germline V lookup: CDR1 SGHAT, CDR2 FQNNGV. The CDR3 is 14 amino acids. CDR3 bases: TGTGCCAGCAGCTTTCTGGGAATGAACACTGAAGCTTTCTTT. Translation: CASSFLGMNTEAFF.

This chain uses TRBV27 with TRBJ1-5; D possibly corresponds to TRBD1 (6 bases). This CDR3 is built from 17 residues. The germline V gene has CDR1 MNHEY and CDR2 SMNVEV (reference sequence). Trimming cost V 4 bases and J 2 bases, with 18 bases left between them. CDR3 DNA sequence: TGTGCCAGCAGTTCCCTTCGGGGGGGCCGTGGCAATCAGCCCCAGCATTTT. Its translation is CASSSLRGGRGNQPQHF.

In its sample, this clone was seen once. V is TRBV2 and J is TRBJ1-1; unclear D gene. V was pared by 6 bases and J by 3 bases, with 14 bases between. Germline V gene data show CDR1 as SNHLY and CDR2 as FYNNEI. The CDR3 has 14 amino acids. The CDR3 loop reads CASRGGRSDTEAFF. The CDR3 DNA reads as TGTGCCAGCAGGGGTGGGCGATCGGACACTGAAGCTTTCTTT.